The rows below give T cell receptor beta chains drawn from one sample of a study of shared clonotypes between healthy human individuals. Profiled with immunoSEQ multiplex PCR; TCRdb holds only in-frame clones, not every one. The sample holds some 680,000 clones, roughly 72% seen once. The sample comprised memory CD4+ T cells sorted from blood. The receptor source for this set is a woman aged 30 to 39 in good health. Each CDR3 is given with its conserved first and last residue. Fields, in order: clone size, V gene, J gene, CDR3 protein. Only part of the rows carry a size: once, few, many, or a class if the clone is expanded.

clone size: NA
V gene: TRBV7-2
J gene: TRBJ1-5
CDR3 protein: CASSLGRAVLQPQHF

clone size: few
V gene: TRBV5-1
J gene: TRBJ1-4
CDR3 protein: CASSLAGQGVIEKLFF

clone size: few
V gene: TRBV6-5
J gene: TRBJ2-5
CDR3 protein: CATSAGARETQYF

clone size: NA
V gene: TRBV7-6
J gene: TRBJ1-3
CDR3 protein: CASSSRHISGNTIYF

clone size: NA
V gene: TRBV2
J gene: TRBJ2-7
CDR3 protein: CASGRGLAGTYEQYF

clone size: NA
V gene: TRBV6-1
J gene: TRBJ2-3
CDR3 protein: CASSDVVLSVDTQYF

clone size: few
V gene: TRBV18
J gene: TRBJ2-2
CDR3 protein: CASSTDEQGFGELFF

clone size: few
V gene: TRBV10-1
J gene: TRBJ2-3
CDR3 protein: CASSERTDTQYF

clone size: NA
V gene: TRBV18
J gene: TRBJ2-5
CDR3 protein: CASSPGSQETQYF

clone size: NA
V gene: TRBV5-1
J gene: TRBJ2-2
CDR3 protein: CASSLAGVNTGELFF

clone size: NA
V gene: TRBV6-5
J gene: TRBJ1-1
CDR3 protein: CASSYTQNTEAFF

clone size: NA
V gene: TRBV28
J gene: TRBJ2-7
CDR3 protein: CASSGALGEQYF

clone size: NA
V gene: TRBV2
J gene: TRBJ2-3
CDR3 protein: CASRLAGGPGTDTQYF

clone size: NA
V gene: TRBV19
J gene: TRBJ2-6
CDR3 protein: CASRETGANVLTF

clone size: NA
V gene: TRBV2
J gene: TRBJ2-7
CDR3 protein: CASSAYAGISYEQYF

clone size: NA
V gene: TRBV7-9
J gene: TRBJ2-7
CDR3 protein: CASLAAGVSYEQYF

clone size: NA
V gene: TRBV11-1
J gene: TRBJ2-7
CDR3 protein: CASSPGWSGTYEQYF

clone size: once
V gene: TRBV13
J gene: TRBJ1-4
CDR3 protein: CASSLGNRGANEKLFF

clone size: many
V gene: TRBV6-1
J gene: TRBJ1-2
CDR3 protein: CASSELEISRDGYTF

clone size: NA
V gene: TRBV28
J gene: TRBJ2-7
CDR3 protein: CASSRRLSPYEQYF

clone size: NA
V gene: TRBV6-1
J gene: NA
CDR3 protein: CASSDRRKTGDQDEQYF

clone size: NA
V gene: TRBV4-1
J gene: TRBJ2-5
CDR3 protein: CASSQEPQGRGGGETQYF